This record looks at one T cell receptor beta chain sequence and its context. Its antigen is not identified. V was shortened by 5 bases and J by 5 bases, with 28 bases between the two germline ends. CDR1 SGHVS and CDR2 FQNEAQ come from the germline V gene. CDR3 size: 18 residues. Only in-frame clones appear in the TCRdb table, and some are missing; sequencing was by immunoSEQ multiplex PCR. The sample lists about 5,400 clones, about 91% seen once, with about 1.9% in the top ten. These data are taken from a study of chemoradiotherapy in HPV16-positive cancers. Study-level points and caveats: Candidate HPV-specific clones and E7-related TCR motifs grew in tumor during treatment.

Repeated repertoire sampling spanned the course of chemoradiotherapy. Material: blood, obtained from a patient who underwent chemoradiotherapy. The V and J genes are TRBV7-8 and TRBJ2-7; D is possibly TRBD2 (5 bases). The receptor's source is a human donor with HPV-associated anogenital cancer. The CDR3 sequence is CASSTARRRPIAGDEQYF. CDR3 in DNA: TGTGCCAGCAGCACTGCCCGGAGGAGGCCGATTGCTGGGGACGAGCAGTACTTC.